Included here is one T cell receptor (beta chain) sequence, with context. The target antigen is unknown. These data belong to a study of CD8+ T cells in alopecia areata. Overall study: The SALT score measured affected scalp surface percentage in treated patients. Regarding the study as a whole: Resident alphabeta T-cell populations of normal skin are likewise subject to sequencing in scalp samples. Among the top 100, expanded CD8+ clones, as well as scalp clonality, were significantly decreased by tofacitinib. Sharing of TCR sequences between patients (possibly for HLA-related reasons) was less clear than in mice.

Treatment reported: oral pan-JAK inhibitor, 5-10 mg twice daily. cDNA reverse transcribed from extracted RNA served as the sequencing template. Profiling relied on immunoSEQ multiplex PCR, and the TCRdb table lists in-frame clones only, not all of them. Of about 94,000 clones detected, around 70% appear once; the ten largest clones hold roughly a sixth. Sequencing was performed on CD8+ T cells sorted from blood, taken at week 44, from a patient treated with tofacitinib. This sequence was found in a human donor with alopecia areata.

The CDR3: CAWSQMNTEAFF. The CDR3 DNA follows: TGTGCCTGGAGTCAAATGAACACTGAAGCTTTCTTT. The V gene is TRBV30, the J gene TRBJ1-1; D ambiguous. Germline V gives CDR1 GTSNPN, CDR2 SVGIG (reference sequence). The CDR3 contains 12 residues. The V end lost 2 bases, the J end lost 0 bases, and 4 bases lay between the germline ends.